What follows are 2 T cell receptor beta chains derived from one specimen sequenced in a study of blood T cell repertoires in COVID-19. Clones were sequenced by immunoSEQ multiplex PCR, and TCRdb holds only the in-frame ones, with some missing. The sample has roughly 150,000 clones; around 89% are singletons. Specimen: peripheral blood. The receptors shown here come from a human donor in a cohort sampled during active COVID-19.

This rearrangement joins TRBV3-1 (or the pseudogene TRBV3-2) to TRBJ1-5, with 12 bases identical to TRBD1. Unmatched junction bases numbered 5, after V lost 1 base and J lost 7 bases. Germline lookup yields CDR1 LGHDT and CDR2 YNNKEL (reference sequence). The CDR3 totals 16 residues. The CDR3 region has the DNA TGTGCCAGCAGCCAAGCCGGGACAGGGGGCGACCAGCCCCAGCATTTT. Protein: CASSQAGTGGDQPQHF.

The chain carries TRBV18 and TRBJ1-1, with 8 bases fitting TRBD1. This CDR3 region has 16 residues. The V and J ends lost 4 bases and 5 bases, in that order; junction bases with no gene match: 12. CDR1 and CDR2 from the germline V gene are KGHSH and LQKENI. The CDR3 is CASSRGAGGAWTEAFF. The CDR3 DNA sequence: TGTGCCAGCTCACGGGGGGCAGGGGGCGCGTGGACTGAAGCTTTCTTT.